This is a list of T cell receptor beta chains from one sample in a study of T cell responses to AZD1222 COVID-19 vaccine. Only in-frame clones appear in the TCRdb table, and some are missing; sequencing was by immunoSEQ multiplex PCR. The table has approximately 200,000 clones, about 94% seen once. This specimen was peripheral blood, taken on day 0 of AZD1222 vaccination. The receptors here all came from an adult in good health. The CDR3 runs from the conserved cysteine through the conserved F or W. A D gene is named only where the DNA matches it firmly. Size tells how often a clone was seen (once, few, many) or the class of an expanded clone, and some rows leave it out.

v_call: TRBV5-4; j_call: TRBJ1-2; clone_size: -; d_call: -; cdr3_aa: CASSLPDLNRNYGYTF; cdr3_nt: TGTGCCAGCAGCTTGCCGGACCTTAACCGAAACTATGGCTACACCTTC
v_call: TRBV29-1; j_call: TRBJ2-7; clone_size: few; d_call: TRBD1; cdr3_aa: CSVEDSGRGLYEQYF; cdr3_nt: TGCAGCGTTGAAGATTCCGGCAGGGGGCTTTACGAGCAGTACTTC
v_call: TRBV29-1; j_call: TRBJ2-1; clone_size: -; d_call: TRBD1; cdr3_aa: CSVAGTGVSYNEQFF; cdr3_nt: TGCAGCGTCGCCGGGACAGGGGTTTCCTACAATGAGCAGTTCTTC
v_call: TRBV19; j_call: TRBJ1-1; clone_size: once; d_call: -; cdr3_aa: CASSLGRIRRTEAFF; cdr3_nt: TGTGCCAGTAGCCTCGGGAGAATTCGTCGTACTGAAGCTTTCTTT
v_call: TRBV5-1; j_call: TRBJ2-5; clone_size: once; d_call: -; cdr3_aa: CASSLVGFGETQYF; cdr3_nt: TGCGCCAGCAGCTTGGTGGGTTTTGGAGAGACCCAGTACTTC
v_call: TRBV5-1; j_call: TRBJ2-1; clone_size: -; d_call: -; cdr3_aa: CASSLSPLNEQFF; cdr3_nt: TGCGCCAGCAGCTTGTCCCCCCTCAATGAGCAGTTCTTC
v_call: TRBV7-6; j_call: TRBJ2-2; clone_size: once; d_call: -; cdr3_aa: CASSLIRETVGELFF; cdr3_nt: TGTGCCAGCAGCTTAATCCGGGAGACTGTCGGGGAGCTGTTTTTT
v_call: TRBV7-2; j_call: TRBJ1-3; clone_size: -; d_call: -; cdr3_aa: CASSLRWDAGNTIYF; cdr3_nt: TGTGCCAGCAGCTTACGGTGGGACGCTGGAAACACCATATATTTT
v_call: TRBV6-2/TRBV6-3; j_call: TRBJ2-3; clone_size: -; d_call: -; cdr3_aa: CASSYSVVVTDTQYF; cdr3_nt: TGTGCCAGCAGTTACTCGGTAGTGGTCACAGATACGCAGTATTTT
v_call: TRBV7-2; j_call: TRBJ1-2; clone_size: -; d_call: -; cdr3_aa: CASSLAPSNYGYTF; cdr3_nt: TGTGCCAGCAGCTTAGCACCCTCTAACTATGGCTACACCTTC
v_call: TRBV10-3; j_call: TRBJ2-1; clone_size: -; d_call: -; cdr3_aa: CAISEGGEQFF; cdr3_nt: TGTGCCATCAGTGAAGGAGGTGAGCAGTTCTTC
v_call: TRBV28; j_call: TRBJ1-2; clone_size: -; d_call: TRBD1; cdr3_aa: CASSLMAGGTFNYGYTF; cdr3_nt: TGTGCCAGCAGTTTGATGGCAGGGGGCACCTTTAACTATGGCTACACCTTC
v_call: TRBV6-2/TRBV6-3; j_call: TRBJ1-1; clone_size: -; d_call: -; cdr3_aa: CASSYASLGAFF; cdr3_nt: TGTGCCAGCAGTTACGCTTCCCTCGGAGCTTTCTTT
v_call: TRBV28; j_call: TRBJ1-6; clone_size: -; d_call: TRBD1; cdr3_aa: CASSLPRQGLRNNSPLHF; cdr3_nt: TGTGCCAGCAGTTTACCCCGACAGGGTTTAAGGAATAATTCACCCCTCCACTTT
v_call: TRBV24-1; j_call: TRBJ2-3; clone_size: -; d_call: -; cdr3_aa: CATSDSITPSTDTQYF; cdr3_nt: TGTGCCACCAGTGACTCAATTACACCAAGCACAGATACGCAGTATTTT
v_call: TRBV19; j_call: TRBJ1-5; clone_size: -; d_call: -; cdr3_aa: CASSISGYQPQHF; cdr3_nt: TGTGCCAGTAGTATCTCGGGATATCAGCCCCAGCATTTT
v_call: TRBV9; j_call: TRBJ2-1; clone_size: -; d_call: -; cdr3_aa: CASSVDPNARNEQFF; cdr3_nt: TGTGCCAGCAGCGTAGACCCCAATGCGAGGAATGAGCAGTTCTTC
v_call: TRBV5-6; j_call: TRBJ1-1; clone_size: -; d_call: TRBD1; cdr3_aa: CASSPGTGGTEAFF; cdr3_nt: TGTGCCAGCAGCCCGGGGACAGGGGGCACTGAAGCTTTCTTT
v_call: TRBV4-1; j_call: TRBJ1-5; clone_size: once; d_call: -; cdr3_aa: CASSPLVGSQPQHF; cdr3_nt: TGCGCCAGCAGCCCCCTCGTTGGGAGCCAGCCCCAGCATTTT
v_call: TRBV29-1; j_call: TRBJ2-5; clone_size: -; d_call: -; cdr3_aa: CSAPRGGETQYF; cdr3_nt: TGCAGCGCCCCACGGGGCGGCGAGACCCAGTACTTC
v_call: TRBV28; j_call: TRBJ2-1; clone_size: -; d_call: TRBD1; cdr3_aa: CASSVGQGHYNEQFF; cdr3_nt: TGTGCCAGCAGCGTCGGACAGGGCCACTACAATGAGCAGTTCTTC
v_call: TRBV7-2; j_call: TRBJ2-7; clone_size: -; d_call: TRBD2; cdr3_aa: CASSIEAGRTSEQYF; cdr3_nt: TGTGCCAGCAGCATAGAAGCGGGACGGACCTCCGAGCAGTACTTC
v_call: TRBV4-2; j_call: TRBJ2-5; clone_size: -; d_call: TRBD1; cdr3_aa: CASSYRGYQETQYF; cdr3_nt: TGTGCCAGCAGCTACAGGGGGTACCAAGAGACCCAGTACTTC
v_call: TRBV5-4; j_call: TRBJ1-2; clone_size: once; d_call: -; cdr3_aa: CASSLGGHWGPGYTF; cdr3_nt: TGTGCCAGCAGCTTGGGCGGACATTGGGGACCTGGCTACACCTTC
v_call: TRBV19; j_call: TRBJ2-4; clone_size: -; d_call: -; cdr3_aa: CASHGGRDIQYF; cdr3_nt: TGTGCCAGCCATGGGGGTCGCGACATTCAGTACTTC
v_call: TRBV7-3; j_call: TRBJ1-2; clone_size: -; d_call: TRBD1; cdr3_aa: CASSRGGGTGYTF; cdr3_nt: TGTGCCAGCAGCAGGGGAGGGGGCACTGGCTACACCTTC
v_call: TRBV5-1; j_call: TRBJ1-1; clone_size: -; d_call: TRBD1; cdr3_aa: CASSGQGTSGTEAFF; cdr3_nt: TGCGCCAGCAGCGGACAGGGGACCTCGGGCACTGAAGCTTTCTTT
v_call: TRBV11-2; j_call: TRBJ1-5; clone_size: -; d_call: TRBD1; cdr3_aa: CASSPDRGVQPQHF; cdr3_nt: TGTGCCAGCAGCCCCGACAGGGGGGTTCAGCCCCAGCATTTT
v_call: TRBV20-1; j_call: TRBJ2-7; clone_size: -; d_call: TRBD2; cdr3_aa: CSASSGRSHNYYEQYF; cdr3_nt: TGCAGTGCTAGTAGCGGGAGGTCCCACAATTACTACGAGCAGTACTTC
v_call: TRBV4-3; j_call: TRBJ2-2; clone_size: -; d_call: -; cdr3_aa: CASSREFPTGELFF; cdr3_nt: TGCGCCAGCAGCCGGGAATTTCCCACCGGGGAGCTGTTTTTT
v_call: TRBV7-9; j_call: TRBJ1-2; clone_size: -; d_call: -; cdr3_aa: CASSAREIYVGF; cdr3_nt: TGTGCCAGCAGCGCACGGGAGATATATGTGGGCTTC
v_call: TRBV28; j_call: TRBJ1-1; clone_size: once; d_call: TRBD1; cdr3_aa: CASSFSGGRAFF; cdr3_nt: TGTGCCAGCAGTTTCTCAGGGGGCCGGGCTTTCTTT
v_call: TRBV27; j_call: TRBJ1-5; clone_size: -; d_call: -; cdr3_aa: CASSLPQGSNQPQHF; cdr3_nt: TGTGCCAGCAGTTTACCACAGGGTAGCAATCAGCCCCAGCATTTT
v_call: TRBV6-5; j_call: TRBJ2-7; clone_size: -; d_call: TRBD2; cdr3_aa: CASSQTGTSIYEQYF; cdr3_nt: TGTGCCAGCAGCCAAACCGGGACTAGCATCTACGAGCAGTACTTC
v_call: TRBV6-1; j_call: TRBJ1-6; clone_size: -; d_call: -; cdr3_aa: CASSDNGQTNSPLHF; cdr3_nt: TGTGCCAGCAGTGACAATGGGCAGACTAATTCACCCCTCCACTTT
v_call: TRBV2; j_call: TRBJ1-1; clone_size: -; d_call: TRBD1; cdr3_aa: CASSQTGTGVAFF; cdr3_nt: TGTGCCAGCAGCCAAACCGGGACAGGGGTAGCTTTCTTT
v_call: TRBV7-9; j_call: TRBJ1-3; clone_size: -; d_call: -; cdr3_aa: CASRESAGGNTIYF; cdr3_nt: TGTGCCAGCCGAGAGTCGGCGGGAGGAAACACCATATATTTT
v_call: TRBV7-2; j_call: TRBJ1-1; clone_size: -; d_call: -; cdr3_aa: CASSTVSGTEAFF; cdr3_nt: TGTGCCAGCAGCACAGTGTCGGGCACTGAAGCTTTCTTT
v_call: TRBV6-4; j_call: TRBJ2-1; clone_size: -; d_call: -; cdr3_aa: CASSDSSFANEQFF; cdr3_nt: TGTGCCAGCAGTGACTCGAGTTTCGCCAATGAGCAGTTCTTC
v_call: TRBV6-5; j_call: TRBJ2-7; clone_size: -; d_call: -; cdr3_aa: CASSYSKFRGDEQYF; cdr3_nt: TGTGCCAGCAGTTACTCGAAGTTCAGGGGGGACGAGCAGTACTTC
v_call: TRBV5-1; j_call: TRBJ1-2; clone_size: -; d_call: -; cdr3_aa: CASSLSGNYGYTF; cdr3_nt: TGCGCCAGCAGCTTATCCGGCAACTATGGCTACACCTTC
v_call: TRBV23-1; j_call: TRBJ1-5; clone_size: -; d_call: TRBD1; cdr3_aa: CASSLTTGGYYIFNQPQHF; cdr3_nt: TGCGCCAGCAGTCTCACGACAGGGGGCTATTATATCTTCAATCAGCCCCAGCATTTT
v_call: TRBV2; j_call: TRBJ2-3; clone_size: -; d_call: TRBD1; cdr3_aa: CASRETGARTDTQYF; cdr3_nt: TGTGCCAGCAGGGAGACAGGGGCCCGCACAGATACGCAGTATTTT
v_call: TRBV6-1; j_call: TRBJ2-3; clone_size: -; d_call: TRBD1; cdr3_aa: CASSERQGTRDTQYF; cdr3_nt: TGTGCCAGCAGTGAACGACAGGGGACACGAGATACGCAGTATTTT
v_call: TRBV2; j_call: TRBJ1-2; clone_size: -; d_call: -; cdr3_aa: CASSDTYRDRGYTF; cdr3_nt: TGTGCCAGCAGTGATACGTACAGGGACCGTGGCTACACCTTC
v_call: TRBV6-5; j_call: TRBJ1-4; clone_size: few; d_call: -; cdr3_aa: CASRAPGGRNEKLFF; cdr3_nt: TGTGCCAGCAGAGCCCCGGGGGGACGTAATGAAAAACTGTTTTTT
v_call: TRBV28; j_call: TRBJ1-2; clone_size: -; d_call: TRBD1; cdr3_aa: CASSEGQPLGYTF; cdr3_nt: TGTGCCAGCAGTGAGGGACAGCCCCTTGGCTACACCTTC
v_call: TRBV9; j_call: TRBJ2-7; clone_size: -; d_call: TRBD1; cdr3_aa: CASSADRVGEQYF; cdr3_nt: TGTGCCAGCAGCGCGGACAGGGTGGGTGAGCAGTACTTC
v_call: TRBV19; j_call: TRBJ1-6; clone_size: -; d_call: -; cdr3_aa: CASSAAKTIYNSPLHF; cdr3_nt: TGTGCCAGTAGTGCTGCGAAGACTATCTATAATTCACCCCTCCACTTT
v_call: TRBV18; j_call: TRBJ2-7; clone_size: -; d_call: TRBD1; cdr3_aa: CASSRTGVYEQYF; cdr3_nt: TGTGCCAGCTCACGAACAGGGGTCTACGAGCAGTACTTC
v_call: TRBV30; j_call: TRBJ2-5; clone_size: -; d_call: -; cdr3_aa: CAWRRQGGGRETQYF; cdr3_nt: TGTGCCTGGAGACGACAGGGAGGAGGCAGGGAGACCCAGTACTTC
v_call: TRBV15; j_call: TRBJ2-1; clone_size: once; d_call: -; cdr3_aa: CATSSRKVGEQFF; cdr3_nt: TGTGCCACCAGCAGCAGGAAGGTGGGTGAGCAGTTCTTC
v_call: TRBV7-3; j_call: TRBJ2-2; clone_size: few; d_call: -; cdr3_aa: CASSLSAATGELFF; cdr3_nt: TGTGCCAGCAGCTTATCTGCAGCAACCGGGGAGCTGTTTTTT